This TCR beta chain was found in a study of low-dose radiotherapy and immunotherapy resistance in tumors. Study details: A total of 13 Gy over 26 weeks was given to Cohort 2 as 1 Gy per fraction every two weeks. Intravenously given cyclophosphamide 200 mg/m2 followed a two-week schedule that placed each dose one day before radiation and immunotherapy. Patients took oral aspirin 300 mg daily for four cycles from cycle 1 day 1.

V gave up 5 bases and J gave up 6 bases; unmatched junction bases: 12. The CDR3 consists of 15 residues. Germline values: CDR1 SGHRS, CDR2 YFSETQ. The sample holds many counts of this clonotype. TRAV and TRBV primers primed cDNA for both TCRalpha and TCRbeta. TCR amplification used 15 to 20 PCR cycles, a constant-region primer and a V-primer adapter. Using its own MiXCR run on the reads, TCRdb lists one record per CDR3 protein. This sample has more than 90,000 distinct CDR3 sequences, with about a fifth found just once. Time point: after trial treatment. Treatment: LDRT plus nivolumab, ipilimumab, low-dose cyclophosphamide and aspirin (RACIN trial).

The sequence was collected from a male donor with prostate cancer. The V and J genes are TRBV5-1 and TRBJ2-3; 7 bases align to TRBD2. The sample here was PBMCs, taken after low-dose radiotherapy plus immunotherapy. CDR3 DNA: TGCGCCAGCAGGCCTGGGAGGGGACGCCCGGATACGCAGTATTTT. Translation: CASRPGRGRPDTQYF.